Listed here is a single TCR beta chain. This CDR3 has 15 amino acids. The germline V gene encodes CDR1 SQVTM and CDR2 ANQGSEA. These data belong to a study of CXCR3-negative and CXCR3-positive naive CD8 T cells. The authors made the TRB cDNA libraries by 5' RACE using UMI labels. With the 5' RACE reads reprocessed, TCRdb shows one record per CDR3 protein and no DNA. This listing includes 69,000 or so distinct CDR3 sequences. The sample taken for sequencing was naive CXCR3- CD8+ T cells from blood. Subset denoted: CD45RO-CCR7+CD27+CD95- naive CD8+ T cells lacking CXCR3 (TNR3-). The chain employs TRBV29-1 and TRBJ1-2; TCRdb proposes TRBD1, but this gene call is untestable without DNA. This sequence originates from a human donor in good health. Some clones in this sample may be carry-over from other donors' samples. This CDR3 reads CSVVWIKQGVGGYTF.